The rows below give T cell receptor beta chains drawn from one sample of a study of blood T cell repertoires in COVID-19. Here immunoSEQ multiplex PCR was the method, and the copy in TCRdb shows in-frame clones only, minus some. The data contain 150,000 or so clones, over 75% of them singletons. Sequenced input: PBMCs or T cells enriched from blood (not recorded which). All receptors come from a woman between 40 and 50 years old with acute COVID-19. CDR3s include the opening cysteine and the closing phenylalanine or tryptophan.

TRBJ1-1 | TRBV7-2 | CASRRTALNTEAFF
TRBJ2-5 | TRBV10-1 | CASSIVETQYF
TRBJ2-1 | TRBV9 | CASSVGYGLAYNEQFF
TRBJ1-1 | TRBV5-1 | CASSLASGAEAFF
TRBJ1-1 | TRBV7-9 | CASSPGGATAEAFF
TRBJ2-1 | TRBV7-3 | CASSGGAYNEQFF
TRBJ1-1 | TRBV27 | CARNLQLNRDSRAGTEAFF
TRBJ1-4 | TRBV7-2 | CASSLKGDEKLFF
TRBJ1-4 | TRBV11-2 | CASSIDRDSKLFF
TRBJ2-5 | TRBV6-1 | CASSDGRDQETQYF
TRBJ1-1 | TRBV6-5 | CASSIQGNTEAFF
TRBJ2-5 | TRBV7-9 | CASSGSSGRLQETQYF
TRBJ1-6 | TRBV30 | CAWDRGSPLHF
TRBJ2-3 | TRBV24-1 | CATSDPSSGVTDTQYF
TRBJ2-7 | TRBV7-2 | CASSFWTGNYEQYF
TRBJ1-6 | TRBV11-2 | CASSPGVPNSPLHF
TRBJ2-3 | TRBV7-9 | CASSSTSGRLRDTQYF
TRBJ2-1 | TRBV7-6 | CASSLGLTYNEQFF
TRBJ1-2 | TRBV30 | CAWSPHDRRATF
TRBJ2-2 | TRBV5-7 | CASSFPSSGELFF
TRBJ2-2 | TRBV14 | CASSQDCQVGTSRENTGELFF
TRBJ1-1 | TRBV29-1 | CSVHRGGYTEAFF
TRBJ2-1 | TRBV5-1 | CASSIPTGADKFF
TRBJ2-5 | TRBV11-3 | CASSDDLAVQETQYF
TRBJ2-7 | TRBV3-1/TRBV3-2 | CASSSRTSGPYEQYF
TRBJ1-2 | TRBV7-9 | CASSRTDGYTF
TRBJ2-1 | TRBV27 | CASSSRQSSYNEQFF
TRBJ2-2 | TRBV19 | CASTSLPGGLNTGELFF
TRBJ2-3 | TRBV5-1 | CASSFDTRISGSSTDTQYF
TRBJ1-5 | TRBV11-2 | CASSPGHYGSNQPQHF
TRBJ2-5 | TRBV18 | CASSPKAGVWETQYF